Each of the 21 T cell receptor beta chains below was sequenced from the same sample in a study of human T cells and chemical hapten exposure. As for time point: patch test 1, 2 weeks after DPC sensitization. Treatment meaning: therapeutic diphenylcyclopropenone sensitization with weekly scalp DPC. One entry per CDR3 protein results from TCRdb running MiXCR on the RACE reads. Here the sample spans roughly 180,000 distinct CDR3 sequences, about a fifth being singletons. This material consisted of whole blood, taken in connection with sensitization to the hapten diphenylcyclopropenone (DPC). All receptors come from a woman between 45 and 65 years old with alopecia areata. Some clones in this sample may be carry-over from other donors' samples.

The genes are TRBV10-3 and TRBJ2-1; D gene ambiguous. The germline V and J ends were trimmed by 5 bases and 7 bases, with 3 bases remaining between them. This CDR3 contains 10 residues. Looked up from germline, CDR1 is ENHRY and CDR2 is SYGVKD. The CDR3 here is CAISSNEQFF. CDR3 bases: TGTGCCATCAGTTCGAATGAGCAGTTCTTC.

This clonotype was counted between two and nine times. J is TRBJ1-6 and V is TRBV5-1; 8 bases agree with TRBD1. This CDR3 comprises 15 residues. CDR1 is SGHRS and CDR2 is YFSETQ in the germline V gene. V shed 0 bases and J 10 bases; nucleotides not matched to a gene: 6. The CDR3: CASSLAGTGRSPLHF. The DNA for the CDR3 is TGCGCCAGCAGCTTGGCTGGGACAGGAAGATCACCCCTCCACTTT.

This clonotype was seen just once. The rearrangement links TRBV20-1 to TRBJ2-3; TRBD2 matches at 12 bases. The CDR3 spans 14 residues. CDR1 is DFQATT and CDR2 is SNEGSKA in the germline V gene (reference sequence). J gave up 2 bases and V 8 bases, and 5 bases lay outside the gene matches. CDR3 amino acids: CSPRLAGVTDTQYF. Written as DNA, the CDR3 is TGCAGTCCCAGACTAGCGGGAGTCACAGATACGCAGTATTTT.

This clonotype has just a few counts. The chain couples TRBV7-2 to TRBJ2-5, with D possibly TRBD1 on 6 matching bases. Germline CDR1 is SGHTA and CDR2 is FQGNSA. The CDR3 is 13 residues long. Trimming shortened V by 3 bases and J by 7 bases, and 12 bases separated the two germline ends. The CDR3 sequence is CASSLTGLGTQYF. The CDR3 DNA sequence: TGTGCCAGCAGCTTGACAGGCCTTGGGACCCAGTACTTC.

This clonotype was seen a few times. The chain combines TRBV14 with TRBJ1-1; D is possibly TRBD1 (5 bases). Germline values: CDR1 SGHDN, CDR2 FVKESK. This CDR3 is built from 14 residues. Trimming stripped 9 bases from V and 1 base from J, with 15 bases between. As DNA, the CDR3 is TGTGCCAGTCAGGACATTCTTGGGAACACTGAAGCTTTCTTT. This sequence encodes CASQDILGNTEAFF.

The genes are TRBV7-9 and TRBJ1-1, with D hard to call. V was cut by 7 bases and J by 0 bases, with 12 bases left in between. The CDR3 extends over 14 amino acids. Germline CDR1 reads SEHNR; CDR2 reads FQNEAQ (reference sequence). The CDR3 loop reads CASTSITVNTEAFF. CDR3 in DNA: TGTGCCAGCACCTCTATAACCGTGAACACTGAAGCTTTCTTT.

The chain combines TRBV27 with TRBJ2-7; D may be TRBD2 (6 bases). The CDR3 length is 15 residues. V lost 2 bases and J lost 0, with 11 bases in between. Germline loops: CDR1 MNHEY, CDR2 SMNVEV (reference sequence). CDR3 nucleotides: TGTGCCAGCAGTTTAGGGGCTAGCGACTCCTACGAGCAGTACTTC. Translating it yields CASSLGASDSYEQYF.

The chain carries TRBV20-1 and TRBJ1-4; TRBD1 aligns across 10 bases. V gave up 6 bases and J gave up 11 bases; unmatched junction bases: 9. The CDR3 has 13 residues. CDR1 is DFQATT and CDR2 is SNEGSKA in the germline V gene (reference sequence). The CDR3 loop reads CSASGTGVEKLFF. DNA of the CDR3: TGCAGTGCCTCCGGGACAGGGGTGGAGAAACTGTTTTTT.

This chain uses TRBV13 with TRBJ1-2; possibly TRBD1 for D (6 bases). V lost 5 bases, J lost 4 bases, and 14 bases lay in between. This CDR3 contains 14 residues. CDR1 and CDR2 from the germline V gene are PRHDT and FYEKMQ (reference sequence). Here the CDR3 DNA reads TGTGCCAGCAGCCCCTTCGGACAGCGCTATGGCTACACCTTC. As protein: CASSPFGQRYGYTF.

Points on this clonotype: Given a much more abundant clone one base away, this may be a read error. The chain employs TRBV5-5 and TRBJ2-3, with D possibly matching TRBD2 (6 bases). CDR1 is SGHKS and CDR2 is YYEKEE in the germline V gene (reference sequence). The CDR3 covers 14 residues. The ends were cut back, 4 bases at V and 6 bases at J, with 15 bases in the middle. CDR3 amino acids: CASSPPPGVDTQYF. In DNA, the CDR3 is TGTGCCAGCAGCCCGCCTCCGGGGGTGGATACGCAGTATTTT.

The chain carries TRBV5-1 and TRBJ1-4; D remains unclear. V gave up 5 bases and J gave up 0 bases, with 11 bases separating them. CDR3 length equals 15 residues. The germline CDR1 and CDR2 sequences are SGHRS and YFSETQ. The CDR3 region is CASRPTGSTNEKLFF. The CDR3 bases are TGCGCCAGCAGACCTACCGGATCAACTAATGAAAAACTGTTTTTT. The full variable domain, its missing parts supplied by reference TRBV5-1 and TRBJ1-4, is KAGVTQTPRYLIKTRGQQVTLSCSPISGHRSVSWYQQTPGQGLQFLFEYFSETQRNKGNFPGRFSGRQFSNSRSEMNVSTLELGDSALYLCASRPTGSTNEKLFFGSGTQLSVL.

The chain combines TRBV5-5 with TRBJ2-1; D is unclear. The germline V gene has CDR1 SGHKS and CDR2 YYEKEE (reference sequence). The CDR3 runs to 15 residues. Trimming took off 3 bases at V and 6 bases at J, with 16 bases between the two ends. CDR3: CASSSLIEKRNEQFF. The DNA for the CDR3 is TGTGCCAGCAGCTCGCTAATCGAAAAACGCAATGAGCAGTTCTTC. Combining the CDR3 with reference TRBV5-5 and TRBJ2-1 gives the whole variable domain DAGVTQSPTHLIKTRGQQVTLRCSPISGHKSVSWYQQVLGQGPQFIFQYYEKEERGRGNFPDRFSARQFPNYSSELNVNALLLGDSALYLCASSSLIEKRNEQFFGPGTRLTVL.

The chain recombines TRBV12-3 or TRBV12-4 with TRBJ2-2, with TRBD2 matching 12 bases. This CDR3 is built from 17 residues. With 3 bases clipped from V and 1 base from J, the junction kept 3 bases outside the gene matches. This CDR3 is CASSFLAGGKNTGELFF. Here the CDR3 DNA reads TGTGCCAGCAGTTTCCTAGCGGGAGGGAAGAACACCGGGGAGCTGTTTTTT.

The genes are TRBV10-3 and TRBJ2-2, with 8 bases fitting TRBD1. This CDR3 has 15 amino acids. Germline lookup yields CDR1 ENHRY and CDR2 SYGVKD. V lost 6 bases and J lost 0; bases outside the gene matches: 3. CDR3 DNA sequence: TGTGCCATCAGGGGACAGGTTACGAACACCGGGGAGCTGTTTTTT. This sequence encodes CAIRGQVTNTGELFF.

The rearrangement uses TRBV7-8 and TRBJ2-1; D is possibly TRBD1 (5 bases). V lost 5 bases to trimming and J lost 0 bases, with 14 bases between them. Germline V CDR1 and CDR2: SGHVS, FQNEAQ. There are 16 residues in the CDR3. Here the CDR3 reads CASSGLDILSYNEQFF. The CDR3 DNA sequence: TGTGCCAGCAGCGGTCTGGACATCCTCTCCTACAATGAGCAGTTCTTC.

The chain recombines TRBV20-1 with TRBJ1-5; D remains ambiguous. V was shortened by 0 bases and J by 9 bases, with 12 bases between the two germline ends. The CDR3 spans 13 residues. Germline V gene lookup returns CDR1 DFQATT and CDR2 SNEGSKA (reference sequence). The CDR3 DNA follows: TGCAGTGCTAGAGAGACCGAAGCAGGGCCCCAGCATTTT. Translating gives CSARETEAGPQHF.

The chain has TRBV20-1 and TRBJ2-1; 8 bases are a match to TRBD2. Germline CDR1 and CDR2: DFQATT and SNEGSKA (reference sequence). V shed 5 bases, J shed 4 bases, and the junction held 7 bases outside the gene matches. This CDR3 has 14 residues. CDR3 nucleotide sequence: TGCAGTGCTCGCCTAGCGGGCCCTTACAATGAGCAGTTCTTC. Its protein product is CSARLAGPYNEQFF.

The V call is TRBV29-1, the J call TRBJ2-7; D tentatively fits TRBD1 or TRBD2 (5 bases each). The V end was cut by 4 bases, the J end by 0 bases, with 10 bases between. This CDR3 region has 13 residues. The germline V gene encodes CDR1 SQVTM and CDR2 ANQGSEA. CDR3 DNA sequence: TGCAGCGTTGGGGACCGGTCCTCCTACGAGCAGTACTTC. It yields the protein CSVGDRSSYEQYF.

V gene TRBV14 combines with J gene TRBJ2-1, with 7 bases aligning to TRBD2. CDR1 is SGHDN, CDR2 FVKESK, per germline. CDR3 length equals 15 residues. V dropped 4 bases and J dropped 15; count of bases not matched to a gene: 18. CDR3 sequence: CASSPDLLVMGGLFF. CDR3 in DNA: TGTGCCAGCAGCCCCGACCTCCTAGTAATGGGAGGGTTGTTCTTC.

This clonotype was counted only a few times. The chain employs TRBV4-1 and TRBJ2-7; TRBD1 matches 8 bases. The CDR3 contains 14 residues. CDR1 and CDR2 (germline): MGHRA, YSYEKL. Trimming cost V 5 bases and J 3 bases; bases outside gene matches: 6. The CDR3 reads CASSERQGSYEQYF. CDR3 DNA sequence: TGCGCCAGCAGCGAAAGACAGGGGAGCTACGAGCAGTACTTC.

The chain recombines TRBV5-1 with TRBJ2-5; D remains unclear. This CDR3 is 15 amino acids long. CDR1 is SGHRS and CDR2 is YFSETQ in the germline V gene. The germline V and J ends were trimmed by 8 bases and 1 base, with 18 bases remaining between them. The CDR3 DNA reads as TGCGCCAGTCATTCCGGCTCCCGACCCCAAGAGACCCAGTACTTC. The encoded protein is CASHSGSRPQETQYF.